These 4 T cell receptor beta chains originate from one sample sequenced in a study of human T cells and chemical hapten exposure. TCRdb ran MiXCR on the RACE reads and lists one entry per CDR3 protein. In the table there are some 250,000 distinct CDR3 sequences, around 7% of which are singletons. As for time point: pre-sensitization, week 0. As to treatment: therapeutic diphenylcyclopropenone sensitization with weekly scalp DPC. The sequencing used whole blood, collected in connection with sensitization to the hapten diphenylcyclopropenone (DPC). The receptors shown here come from a man between 18 and 29 years old with alopecia areata. Some clones in this sample may be carry-over from other donors' samples.

This clonotype was seen a few times. The chain uses TRBV7-9 and TRBJ2-4; no clear D. CDR1 is SEHNR, CDR2 FQNEAQ, per germline (reference sequence). The CDR3 length is 17 residues. The V end lost 5 bases, the J end lost 0 bases, and 17 bases lay between the germline ends. In DNA form, the CDR3 reads TGTGCCAGCAGCCCCCCCTACGGACCGATAGCCAAAAACATTCAGTACTTC. It specifies CASSPPYGPIAKNIQYF.

This clonotype was recorded at least ten times. The chain is built from TRBV29-1 and TRBJ2-1; D is uncertain. The CDR3 is 12 residues long. Germline V CDR1 and CDR2: SQVTM, ANQGSEA. V was clipped by 7 bases and J by 9 bases, with 16 bases between them. The CDR3 sequence is CSAAGALREQFF. The CDR3 coding sequence is TGCAGCGCCGCCGGAGCCCTACGTGAGCAGTTCTTC.

This clonotype turned up a few times. The chain carries TRBV7-2 and TRBJ2-2; TRBD2 might be the D (5 bases). Germline CDR1 reads SGHTA; CDR2 reads FQGNSA. Trimming cost V 2 bases and J 3 bases, with 10 bases left between them. The CDR3 consists of 15 residues. In DNA, the CDR3 is TGTGCCAGCAGCTTAAGCTGGGGAGACACCGGGGAGCTGTTTTTT. It is translated as CASSLSWGDTGELFF.

Concerning this clonotype: The CDR3 carries no conserved terminal phenylalanine or tryptophan, so it likely arises from a read error. The chain has TRBV11-2 and TRBJ1-2; no reliable D call. Germline lookup yields CDR1 SGHAT and CDR2 FQNNGV. This CDR3 contains 15 residues. V was pared by 2 bases and J by 0 bases, with 10 bases between. CDR3 sequence reads: CASSLPGRTNYGYTL. The DNA of the CDR3 is TGTGCCAGCAGCTTACCGGGCCGGACTAACTATGGCTACACCTTA.